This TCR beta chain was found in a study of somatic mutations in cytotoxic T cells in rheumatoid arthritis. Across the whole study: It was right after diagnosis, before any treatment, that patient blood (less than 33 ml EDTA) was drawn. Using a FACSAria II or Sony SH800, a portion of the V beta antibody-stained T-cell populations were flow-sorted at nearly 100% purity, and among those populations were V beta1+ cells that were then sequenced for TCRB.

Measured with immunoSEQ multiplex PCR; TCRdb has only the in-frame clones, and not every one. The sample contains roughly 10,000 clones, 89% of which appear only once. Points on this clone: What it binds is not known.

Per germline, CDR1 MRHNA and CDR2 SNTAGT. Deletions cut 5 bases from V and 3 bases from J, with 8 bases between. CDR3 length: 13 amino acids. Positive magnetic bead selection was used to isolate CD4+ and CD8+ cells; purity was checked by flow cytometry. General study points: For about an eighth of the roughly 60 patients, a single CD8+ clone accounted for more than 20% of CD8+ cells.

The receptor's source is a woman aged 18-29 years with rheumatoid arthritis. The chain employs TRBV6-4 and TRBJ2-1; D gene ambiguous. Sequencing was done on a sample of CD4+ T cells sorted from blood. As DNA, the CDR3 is TGTGCCAGCAGTAAAGAGAGCTACAATGAGCAGTTCTTC. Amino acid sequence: CASSKESYNEQFF.